This TCR beta chain derives from a study of T cells in Graves' hyperthyroidism and ophthalmopathy. From germline, CDR1 is LNHDA and CDR2 SQIVND (reference sequence). The CDR3 extends over 15 amino acids. V shed 6 bases and J shed 0 bases, with 11 bases lying between them. This clonotype showed up many times. As yet, its antigen is unknown. Study-wide results and caveats: Peripheral blood also featured most of the thyroid clonotypes expanded above 0.001.

From RNA transcripts, TCR beta CDR3 regions were amplified. During a first-round RT-PCR of the TCR CDR3, the HTBI primer set was used. TCRdb independently ran MiXCR on the multiplex PCR reads; one entry per CDR3 protein. The table lists tens of thousands of distinct CDR3 sequences, 49% of them singletons. The clonotype originates from a woman aged 50 to 65 with Graves' hyperthyroidism. The sample taken for sequencing was peripheral blood or thyroid tissue (not recorded which). The chain links TRBV19 to TRBJ2-2; tentatively, D is TRBD1 (6 bases). In DNA, the CDR3 is TGTGCCAGTAGGCGAGGGACAACGAACACCGGGGAGCTGTTTTTT. This encodes CASRRGTTNTGELFF.